The 7 T cell receptor beta chains below all came from one sample that was sequenced in a study of OX40 agonist ivuxolimab in advanced cancers. TCRdb's copy holds only in-frame clones and misses some; the assay was immunoSEQ multiplex PCR. The table has 55,000 to 90,000 clones, around 88% seen once. Specimen: CD4+ or CD8+ T cells sorted from blood, collected in a trial of the OX40 agonist ivuxolimab. Receptor source: an adult with an advanced solid tumor such as melanoma, head and neck, liver or kidney cancer.

With respect to this clone: Sequence at one end of the junction differs from germline and may be a read error. This chain joins TRBV5-4 and TRBJ1-1; D unresolved. The length of the CDR3 is 14 residues. Germline-derived CDR1 and CDR2 are SGHNT and YYREEE (reference sequence). The CDR3: CASSQGPLNTEAFF. As DNA, the CDR3 is TGCGCCAGCAGCCAAGGCCCTTTGAACACTGAAGCTTTCTTT.

This sequence joins TRBV5-4 and TRBJ1-1, with D unresolved. V lost 0 bases and J 1 base, leaving 10 bases between the germline ends. CDR3 length: 15 amino acids. CDR1 is SGHNT, CDR2 YYREEE, per germline (reference sequence). This chain's CDR3 is CASSLEVTSNTEAFF. The CDR3 DNA reads TGTGCCAGCAGCTTGGAAGTGACATCGAACACTGAAGCTTTCTTT.

The CDR3 region has the DNA TGTGCCAGCAGTTTTATCGGCAGGGGTACTATTCAGTACTTC. The encoded protein is CASSFIGRGTIQYF. V usage is TRBV27 and J usage is TRBJ2-4; weak D call: TRBD1 (6 bases). The length of the CDR3 is 14 residues. The V gene's germline CDR1 is MNHEY and CDR2 SMNVEV (reference sequence). V was shortened by 3 bases and J by 10 bases, with 16 bases between the two germline ends.

The chain uses TRBV7-8 and TRBJ2-1; D is undetermined. V was trimmed by 0 bases and J by 5 bases, leaving 11 bases between them. Germline-derived CDR1 and CDR2 are SGHVS and FQNEAQ. This CDR3 spans 15 amino acids. CDR3 nucleotide sequence: TGTGCCAGCAGCTTAGCTATTTACGGAAACAATGAGCAGTTCTTC. As protein: CASSLAIYGNNEQFF.

J is TRBJ2-1 and V is TRBV5-1, with D maybe TRBD2 (6 bases). V lost 1 base and J lost 0, with 8 bases in between. Germline V lookup: CDR1 SGHRS, CDR2 YFSETQ. The CDR3 runs to 15 residues. The CDR3 protein is CASSLRESSYNEQFF. DNA of the CDR3: TGCGCCAGCAGCTTGCGGGAGAGCTCCTACAATGAGCAGTTCTTC.

The chain has TRBV18 and TRBJ1-2; D is unresolved. The CDR3 runs to 18 residues. In germline, CDR1 is KGHSH, CDR2 LQKENI. Trimming removed 3 bases at V and 2 bases at J, with 22 bases between. CDR3 residues: CASSPLEQQQWSNYGYTF. The CDR3 region has the DNA TGTGCCAGCTCACCTCTCGAACAGCAGCAATGGTCGAACTATGGCTACACCTTC.

The chain couples TRBV19 to TRBJ1-2; D gene unclear. V shed 6 bases and J shed 2 bases, with 16 bases lying between them. There are 15 residues in the CDR3. The V gene's germline CDR1 is LNHDA and CDR2 SQIVND (reference sequence). The CDR3 here is CASRTSLSLNYGYTF. The CDR3 DNA follows: TGTGCCAGTAGAACTTCTCTCTCTTTAAACTATGGCTACACCTTC.